The rows below give T cell receptor beta chains drawn from one sample of a study of long-term antiretroviral therapy in people with HIV. TCRdb's table, derived via immunoSEQ multiplex PCR, lists solely in-frame clones and lacks some. The table lists 40,000 to 45,000 clones, over 90% of them singletons. Sequencing used unsorted PBMCs, obtained 3.7 years after starting antiretroviral therapy. The source is a woman in her fifties or sixties with HIV. Both conserved end residues are part of each CDR3. A D gene is named only where the DNA matches it firmly. Some rows have no size entry. The others give once, few or many, or a class for an expanded clone.

d_gene	v_gene	j_gene	abundance	CDR3nt	CDR3aa
.	TRBV27	TRBJ1-6	.	TGTGCCAGCAGTTTGGAACAGGGCCGTTCACCCCTCCACTTT	CASSLEQGRSPLHF
TRBD1	TRBV5-4	TRBJ1-5	.	TGTGCCAGCAGCTTCCAGACAGGGGGGCTTAGCAATCAGCCCCAGCATTTT	CASSFQTGGLSNQPQHF
TRBD1	TRBV4-2	TRBJ1-2	.	TGTGCCAGCAGCCAAGATCTAGACAGGGACTATGGCTACACCTTC	CASSQDLDRDYGYTF
.	TRBV19	TRBJ1-5	.	TGTGCCAGTAGTATAGGTTCGCAGGGCTCCGCAGAGCCCCAGCATTTT	CASSIGSQGSAEPQHF
TRBD1	TRBV29-1	TRBJ1-3	.	TGCAGCGTCCGACAGGGGGCTGGAAACACCATATATTTT	CSVRQGAGNTIYF
.	TRBV5-4	TRBJ2-1	.	TGTGCCAGCAGCTTGTATGTGGCCAGGGGTCATGAGCAGTTCTTC	CASSLYVARGHEQFF
.	TRBV5-1	TRBJ1-1	.	TGCGCCAGCAGCTTGAAACCCTCCGGCATGAACACTGAAGCTTTCTTT	CASSLKPSGMNTEAFF
TRBD1	TRBV5-6	TRBJ1-5	once	TGTGCCAGCAGCTTCAGGGACAGGGTCAATCAGCCCCAGCATTTT	CASSFRDRVNQPQHF
.	TRBV5-6	TRBJ1-5	.	TGTGCCAGCAGCTTGGGCCTCAATCAGCCCCAGCATTTT	CASSLGLNQPQHF
.	TRBV9	TRBJ2-3	.	TGTGCCAGCAGCGTAGGAATAGATACGCAGTATTTT	CASSVGIDTQYF
TRBD2	TRBV15	TRBJ2-7	.	TGTGCCACCAGCAGCGGTCTGGCGGGGGGACCCTACGAGCAGTACTTC	CATSSGLAGGPYEQYF
.	TRBV5-8	TRBJ2-1	.	TGTGCCAGCAGTGGGAATGCGGCTAACAATGAGCAGTTCTTC	CASSGNAANNEQFF
.	TRBV7-6	TRBJ1-1	.	TGTGCCAGCAGCTTAGTTCAGGACACTGAAGCTTTCTTT	CASSLVQDTEAFF
.	TRBV4-1	TRBJ1-5	.	TGCGCCAGCAGCCAAGATGGGGGGTTAGGCAATCAGCCCCAGCATTTT	CASSQDGGLGNQPQHF
TRBD2	TRBV7-2	TRBJ2-7	.	TGTGCCAGCAGCATCGGACTAGCGGGAGGCTTTTCGTACGAGCAGTACTTC	CASSIGLAGGFSYEQYF
.	TRBV5-6	TRBJ1-4	.	TGTGCCAGCAGCTTGGGACCACGAGCAACTAATGAAAAACTGTTTTTT	CASSLGPRATNEKLFF
.	TRBV6-6	TRBJ2-1	.	TGTGCCAGCAGTTACCCGCCTGGGCAGTTCTTC	CASSYPPGQFF
.	TRBV18	TRBJ1-3	.	TGTGCCAGCTCACCGAACCAAGACTGGACACCTGGAAACACCATATATTTT	CASSPNQDWTPGNTIYF
TRBD1	TRBV2	TRBJ2-1	.	TGTGCCAGCAGCCCCGGACAGGGGGCTTTCTACAATGAGCAGTTCTTC	CASSPGQGAFYNEQFF
TRBD1	TRBV29-1	TRBJ1-2	few	TGCAGCGTCGAGGGGGCCCTTAACTATGGCTACACCTTC	CSVEGALNYGYTF
TRBD1	TRBV7-3	TRBJ1-1	.	TGTGCCAGCAGCACCTCGACAGGGGGGGTCACTGAAGCTTTCTTT	CASSTSTGGVTEAFF
TRBD1	TRBV6-4	TRBJ2-5	.	TGTGCCAGCAGTGACTGGGACAGCCAAGAGACCCAGTACTTC	CASSDWDSQETQYF
TRBD1	TRBV9	TRBJ2-5	.	TGTGCCAGCAGCGTAGGGACAGGGAGGACAGAGACCCAGTACTTC	CASSVGTGRTETQYF
.	TRBV6-5	TRBJ1-2	.	TGTGCCAGCAGTTACATTGGGACGGGGGACAATGGCTACACCTTC	CASSYIGTGDNGYTF
TRBD1	TRBV6-4	TRBJ1-2	.	TGTGCCACGGAGAGACAGGGTCTGACTCAGGCTTTAGACTATGGCTACACCTTC	CATERQGLTQALDYGYTF
.	TRBV12-5	TRBJ2-5	.	TGTGCTAGTGGTTTCAGAGCCGGATATCAAGAGACCCAGTACTTC	CASGFRAGYQETQYF
TRBD1	TRBV5-4	TRBJ1-2	.	TGTGCCAGCAGTGGGGACAGGGGGGCGCAGGGTTCATATGGCTACACCTTC	CASSGDRGAQGSYGYTF
TRBD1	TRBV4-3	TRBJ2-4	.	TGCGCCAGCAGCCAAGAAGCCCCAGCGGGACAGGGTAACTTAGCCAAAAACATTCAGTACTTC	CASSQEAPAGQGNLAKNIQYF
TRBD1	TRBV5-1	TRBJ2-1	.	TGCGCCAGCAGTACCACAGGGGGTAACTACAATGAGCAGTTCTTC	CASSTTGGNYNEQFF
.	TRBV5-6	TRBJ2-7	.	TGTGCCAGCAGCCTTCGGCTTTCCACAGGGCGGGGAACGTACGAGCAGTACTTC	CASSLRLSTGRGTYEQYF
.	TRBV7-9	TRBJ1-2	once	TGTGCCAGCAGCTTAGCACAGGGATATGGCTACACCTTC	CASSLAQGYGYTF
TRBD2	TRBV11-1	TRBJ2-7	.	TGTGCCAGCAGCTTCAGCGGGGGGGCGAACGAGCAGTACTTC	CASSFSGGANEQYF
.	TRBV6-9	TRBJ2-3	few	TGTGCCAGTCGGTTTTCAGATACGCAGTATTTT	CASRFSDTQYF
.	TRBV7-3	TRBJ2-7	.	TGTGCCAGCAGCTTAAGGCAGGGTCCCTACGAGCAGTACTTC	CASSLRQGPYEQYF
.	TRBV19	TRBJ1-1	.	TGTGCCAGTAGTATAGACGGGGACACTGAAGCTTTCTTT	CASSIDGDTEAFF
.	TRBV6-5	TRBJ1-4	.	TGTGCCAGCAGTTCAGGGTTGGCTAATGAAAAACTGTTTTTT	CASSSGLANEKLFF
.	TRBV6-5	TRBJ1-3	.	TGTGCCAGCACCCCAGCGGGGGCAAACACCATATATTTT	CASTPAGANTIYF
.	TRBV28	TRBJ1-6	.	TGTGCCAGCAGCGAAGACCTGGGGGGGGCGGGTAATTCACCCCTCCACTTT	CASSEDLGGAGNSPLHF
TRBD1	TRBV7-2	TRBJ1-5	.	TGTGCCAGCAGCCGTACAGGGGGTTATCAGCCCCAGCATTTT	CASSRTGGYQPQHF
.	TRBV19	TRBJ2-7	.	TGTGCCAGTAGTTCGACTCTTCCGACCTACGAGCAGTACTTC	CASSSTLPTYEQYF
.	TRBV5-6	TRBJ1-4	.	TGTGCCAGCAGCTCTATTGGCCTGGGGGGTGAAAAACTGTTTTTT	CASSSIGLGGEKLFF
TRBD2	TRBV5-6	TRBJ2-7	.	TGTGCCAGCAGCTCTGACGGGGGGACCGGCGAGCAGTACTTC	CASSSDGGTGEQYF
.	TRBV30	TRBJ2-7	.	TGTGCCTGGAGTGGCCAATACGAGCAGTACTTC	CAWSGQYEQYF
.	TRBV6-5	TRBJ2-7	.	TGTGCCAGCAGCGGGTCGGGGGGCGGCTACGAGCAGTACTTC	CASSGSGGGYEQYF
.	TRBV7-3	TRBJ1-5	.	TGTGCCAGCAGCCTCACGGGGGGTCATAATCAGCCCCAGCATTTT	CASSLTGGHNQPQHF
TRBD1	TRBV6-5	TRBJ2-7	once	TGTGCCAGCATGGGTTGGGACAGCACCTACGAGCAGTACTTC	CASMGWDSTYEQYF
.	TRBV5-1	TRBJ2-5	.	TGCGCCAGCAAAGATCGTAAAGGGACAGAGACCCAGTACTTC	CASKDRKGTETQYF
.	TRBV5-4	TRBJ1-6	.	TGTGCCAGCAGCGGCGGGGAGTCTAATTCACCCCTCCACTTT	CASSGGESNSPLHF
.	TRBV7-2	TRBJ1-2	.	TGTGCCAGCAGCTGGGACGGCTCCTATGGCTACACCTTC	CASSWDGSYGYTF
TRBD1	TRBV19	TRBJ2-7	.	TGTGCCAGTAGCTTCGGGACAGTCTCCTACGAGCAGTACTTC	CASSFGTVSYEQYF
TRBD1	TRBV29-1	TRBJ1-5	.	TGCAGCGTTGAAGATTCTGGGGACAGCCCTTTTCAGCCCCAGCATTTT	CSVEDSGDSPFQPQHF
TRBD2	TRBV5-4	TRBJ2-1	.	TGTGCCAGCAGCTTGGGGGGGACTAGCGGGGGCTCCTACAATGAGCAGTTCTTC	CASSLGGTSGGSYNEQFF
TRBD1	TRBV19	TRBJ1-3	medium-sized	TGTGCCAGTAGTGGCCGGGACAGCTCTGGAAACACCATATATTTT	CASSGRDSSGNTIYF
.	TRBV4-1	TRBJ2-3	.	TGCGCCAGCAGCCCCGAATTCACAGATACGCAGTATTTT	CASSPEFTDTQYF
.	TRBV27	TRBJ2-5	once	TGTGCCAGCAGTTTATCTTTCGTGGAGGGGGGGACCCAGTACTTC	CASSLSFVEGGTQYF
.	TRBV5-1	TRBJ1-1	.	TGCGCCAGCAGCACAGGGACGCGTGATGAAGCTTTCTTT	CASSTGTRDEAFF
.	TRBV6-5	TRBJ2-7	.	TGTGCCAGCAGTGCACAGCCTCAGTACTTC	CASSAQPQYF
TRBD2	TRBV9	TRBJ2-3	.	TGTGCCAGCAGCGAACCTAGCGGGGGTGGCACAGATACGCAGTATTTT	CASSEPSGGGTDTQYF